This TCR beta chain came from a study of molecular identifiers for immune sequencing clone quantification. Looking at the study overall: Across replicate runs, RNA obtained from around 20,000 or 100,000 naive CD8 cells was divided into five, with four undergoing sequencing. Study-level results: Clonotypes topping 20 RNA copies carried over 99% of effector molecules but under 1% of naive ones.

Trimming left V 4 bases short and J 2 bases short, with 14 bases between. Per the germline V gene, CDR1 is KGHDR and CDR2 is SFDVKD. This CDR3 comprises 16 residues. This clonotype came up many times. Its antigen is still unknown. Sorted naive CD8 T cells were those defined as CD8+CD4-CCR7+CD45RA+. TCRdb redid the calling of the PCR reads with MiXCR, one entry per CDR3 protein. Among nearly 650,000 distinct CDR3 sequences, 25% were seen once, and the ten largest hold about 0.78%. This chain uses TRBV24-1 with TRBJ1-5, with D maybe TRBD1 (6 bases). The source of this sequence is a human donor in good health. Some libraries in this study had Jurkat cell RNA spiked in. The specimen sequenced was naive CD8+ T cells from blood, with Jurkat cell RNA spiked in. Subset in this sample: FACS-sorted CD8+CD4-CCR7+CD45RA+ naive T cells. The CDR3 protein is CATSDPSTGGNQPQHF. The CDR3 DNA reads TGTGCCACCAGTGACCCGTCGACAGGCGGCAATCAGCCCCAGCATTTT.